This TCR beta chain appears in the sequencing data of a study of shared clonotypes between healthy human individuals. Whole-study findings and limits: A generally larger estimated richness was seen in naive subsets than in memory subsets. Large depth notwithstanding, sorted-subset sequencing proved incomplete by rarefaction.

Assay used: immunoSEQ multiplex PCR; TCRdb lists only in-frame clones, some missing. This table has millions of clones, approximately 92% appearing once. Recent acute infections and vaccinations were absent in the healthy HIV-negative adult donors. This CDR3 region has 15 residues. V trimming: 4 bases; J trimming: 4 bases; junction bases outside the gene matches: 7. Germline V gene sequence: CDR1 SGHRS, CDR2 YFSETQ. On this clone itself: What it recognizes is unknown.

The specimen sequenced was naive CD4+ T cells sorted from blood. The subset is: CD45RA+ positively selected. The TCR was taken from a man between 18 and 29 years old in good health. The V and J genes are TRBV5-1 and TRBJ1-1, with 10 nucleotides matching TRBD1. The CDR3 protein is CASSIRTGGSTEAFF. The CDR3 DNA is TGCGCCAGCAGCATAAGGACAGGGGGGAGCACTGAAGCTTTCTTT.